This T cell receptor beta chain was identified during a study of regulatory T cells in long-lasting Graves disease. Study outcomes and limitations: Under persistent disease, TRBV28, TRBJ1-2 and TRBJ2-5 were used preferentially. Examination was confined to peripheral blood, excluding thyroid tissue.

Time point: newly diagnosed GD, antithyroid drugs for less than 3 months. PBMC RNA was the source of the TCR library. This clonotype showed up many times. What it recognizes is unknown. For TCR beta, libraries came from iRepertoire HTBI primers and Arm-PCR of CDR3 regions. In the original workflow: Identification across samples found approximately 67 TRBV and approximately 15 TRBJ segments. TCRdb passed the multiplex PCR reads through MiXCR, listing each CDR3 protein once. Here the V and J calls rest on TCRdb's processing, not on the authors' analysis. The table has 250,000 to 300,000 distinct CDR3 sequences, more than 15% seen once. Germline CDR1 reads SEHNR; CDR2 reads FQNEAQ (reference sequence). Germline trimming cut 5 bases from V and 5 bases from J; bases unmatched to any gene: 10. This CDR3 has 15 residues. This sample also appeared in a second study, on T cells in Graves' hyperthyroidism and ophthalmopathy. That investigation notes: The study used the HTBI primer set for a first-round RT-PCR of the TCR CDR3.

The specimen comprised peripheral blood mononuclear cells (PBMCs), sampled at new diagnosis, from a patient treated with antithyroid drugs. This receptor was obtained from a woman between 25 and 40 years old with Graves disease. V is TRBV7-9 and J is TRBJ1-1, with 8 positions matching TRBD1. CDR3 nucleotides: TGTGCCAGCAGCATCTACAGGGGGGGAGGAACTGAAGCTTTCTTT. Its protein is CASSIYRGGGTEAFF.